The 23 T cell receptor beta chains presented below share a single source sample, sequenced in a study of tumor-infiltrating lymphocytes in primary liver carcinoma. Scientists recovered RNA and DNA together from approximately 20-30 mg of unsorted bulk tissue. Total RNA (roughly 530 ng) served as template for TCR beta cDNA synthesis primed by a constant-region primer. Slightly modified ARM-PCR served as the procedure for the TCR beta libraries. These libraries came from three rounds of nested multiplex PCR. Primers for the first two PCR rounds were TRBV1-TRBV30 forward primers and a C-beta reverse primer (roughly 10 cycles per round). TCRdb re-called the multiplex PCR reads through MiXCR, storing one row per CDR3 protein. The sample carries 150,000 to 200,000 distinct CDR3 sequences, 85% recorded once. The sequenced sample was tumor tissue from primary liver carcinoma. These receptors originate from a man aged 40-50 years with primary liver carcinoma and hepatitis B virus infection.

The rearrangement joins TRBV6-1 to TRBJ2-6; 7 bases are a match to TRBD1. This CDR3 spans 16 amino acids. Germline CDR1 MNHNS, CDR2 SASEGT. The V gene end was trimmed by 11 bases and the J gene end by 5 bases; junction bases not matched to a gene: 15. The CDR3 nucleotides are TGTGCCGGTACCGGGACAGAGGGTGCTTGGGCCAACGTCCTGACTTTC. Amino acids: CAGTGTEGAWANVLTF.

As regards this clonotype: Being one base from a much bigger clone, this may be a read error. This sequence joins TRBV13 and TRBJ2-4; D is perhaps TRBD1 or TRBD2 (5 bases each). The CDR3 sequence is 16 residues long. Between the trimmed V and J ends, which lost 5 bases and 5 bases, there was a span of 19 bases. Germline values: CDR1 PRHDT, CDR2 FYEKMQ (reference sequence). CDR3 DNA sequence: TGTGCCAGCAGCCTAGAGACGGGACGGCTACAAAACATTCAGTACTTC. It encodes CASSLETGRLQNIQYF.

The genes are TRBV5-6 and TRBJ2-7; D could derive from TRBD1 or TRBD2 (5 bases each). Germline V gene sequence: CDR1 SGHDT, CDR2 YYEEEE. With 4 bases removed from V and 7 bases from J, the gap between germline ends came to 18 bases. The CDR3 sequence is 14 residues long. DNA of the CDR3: TGTGCCAGCAGCCCGGGACCGAGTAGGATAGAGCAGTACTTC. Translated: CASSPGPSRIEQYF.

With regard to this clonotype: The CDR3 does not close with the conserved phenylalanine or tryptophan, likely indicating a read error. CDR3: CARSLIPGYGNEQFL. CDR3 DNA: TGCGCCAGGAGCCTTATCCCGGGGTATGGCAATGAGCAGTTCCTC. The rearrangement joins TRBV4-1 to TRBJ2-1; tentatively, D is TRBD2 (5 bases). The CDR3 covers 15 residues. Germline V gene sequence: CDR1 MGHRA, CDR2 YSYEKL.

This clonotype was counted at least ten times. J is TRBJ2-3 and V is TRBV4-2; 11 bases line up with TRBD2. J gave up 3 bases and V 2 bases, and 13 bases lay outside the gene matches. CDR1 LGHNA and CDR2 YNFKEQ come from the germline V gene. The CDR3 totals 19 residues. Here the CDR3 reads CASSQWVAGGPVGTDTQYF. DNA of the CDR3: TGTGCCAGCAGCCAATGGGTAGCGGGAGGGCCGGTTGGGACAGATACGCAGTATTTT.

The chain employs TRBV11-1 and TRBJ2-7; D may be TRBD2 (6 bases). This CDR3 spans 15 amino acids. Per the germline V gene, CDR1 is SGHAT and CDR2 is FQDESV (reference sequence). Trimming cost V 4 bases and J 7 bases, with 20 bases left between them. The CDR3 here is CASSSSRDSPCEQYF. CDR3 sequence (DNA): TGTGCCAGCAGCTCATCCCGGGACTCCCCCTGTGAGCAGTACTTC.

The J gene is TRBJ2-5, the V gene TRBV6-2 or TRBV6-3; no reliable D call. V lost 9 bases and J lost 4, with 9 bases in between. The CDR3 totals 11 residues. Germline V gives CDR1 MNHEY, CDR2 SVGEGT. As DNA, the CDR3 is TGTGCCAGTCGAAACGGAGAGACCCAGTACTTC. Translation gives CASRNGETQYF.

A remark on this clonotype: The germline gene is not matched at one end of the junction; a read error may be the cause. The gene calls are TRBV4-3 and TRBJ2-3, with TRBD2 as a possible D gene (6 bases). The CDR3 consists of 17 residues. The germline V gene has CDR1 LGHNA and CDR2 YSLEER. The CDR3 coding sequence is TGCGCCAGCAGCCAGGATACCGACGTGGGAGGAACAGATACGCAATATTTT. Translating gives CASSQDTDVGGTDTQYF.

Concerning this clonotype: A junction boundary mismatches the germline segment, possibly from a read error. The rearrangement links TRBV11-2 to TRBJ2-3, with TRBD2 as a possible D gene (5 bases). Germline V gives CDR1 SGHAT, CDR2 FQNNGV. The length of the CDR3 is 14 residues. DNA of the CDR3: TGTGACAGCAGCTTAAACCGACAAGCGGATACACAGTATTTT. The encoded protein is CDSSLNRQADTQYF.

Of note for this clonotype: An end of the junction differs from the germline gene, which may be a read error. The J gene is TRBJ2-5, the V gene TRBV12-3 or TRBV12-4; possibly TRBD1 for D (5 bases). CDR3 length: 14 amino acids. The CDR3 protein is CARSISGNEETQYF. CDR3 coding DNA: TGTGCCAGAAGTATTTCAGGGAATGAGGAGACGCAGTACTTC.

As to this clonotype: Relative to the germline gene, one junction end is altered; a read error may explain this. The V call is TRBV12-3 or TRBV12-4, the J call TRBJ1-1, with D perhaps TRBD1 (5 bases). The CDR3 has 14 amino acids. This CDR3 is CTSRTSALGTETFF. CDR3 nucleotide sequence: TGTACCAGCAGGACCTCCGCTTTAGGGACTGAAACTTTCTTT.

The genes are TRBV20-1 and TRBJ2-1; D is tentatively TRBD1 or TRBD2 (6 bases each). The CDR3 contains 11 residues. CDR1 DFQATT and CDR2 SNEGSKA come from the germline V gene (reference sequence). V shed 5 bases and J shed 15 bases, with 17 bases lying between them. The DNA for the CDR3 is TGCAGTGCTTTGGAGGGGGGACGACGGTTCTTC. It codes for CSALEGGRRFF.

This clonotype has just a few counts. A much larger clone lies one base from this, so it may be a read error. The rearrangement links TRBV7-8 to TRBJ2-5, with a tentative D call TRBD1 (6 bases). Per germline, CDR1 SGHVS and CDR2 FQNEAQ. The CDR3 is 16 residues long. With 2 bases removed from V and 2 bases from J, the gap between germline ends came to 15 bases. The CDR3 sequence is CASSLRDWDTQETQYF. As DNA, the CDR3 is TGTGCCAGCAGCTTAAGAGATTGGGACACTCAAGAGACCCAGTACTTC. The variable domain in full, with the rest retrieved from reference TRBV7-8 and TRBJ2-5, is GAGVSQSPRYKVAKRGQDVALRCDPISGHVSLFWYQQALGQGPEFLTYFQNEAQLDKSGLPSDRFFAERPEGSVSTLKIQRTQQEDSAVYLCASSLRDWDTQETQYFGPGTRLLVL.

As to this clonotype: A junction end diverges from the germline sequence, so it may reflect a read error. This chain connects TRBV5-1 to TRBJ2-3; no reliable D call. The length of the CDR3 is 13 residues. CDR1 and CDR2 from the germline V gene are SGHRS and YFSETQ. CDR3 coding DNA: TGCGCCAGCAGTTTGTCTCAAGCAGATGCGCAGTATTTT. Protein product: CASSLSQADAQYF.

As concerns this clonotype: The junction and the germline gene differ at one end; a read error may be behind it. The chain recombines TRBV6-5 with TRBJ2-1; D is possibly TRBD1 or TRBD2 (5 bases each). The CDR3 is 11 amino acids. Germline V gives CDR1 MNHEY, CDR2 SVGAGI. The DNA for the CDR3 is TGTGCCAACAGTCGGGGCTATGTGCAGTTCTTC. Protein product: CANSRGYVQFF.

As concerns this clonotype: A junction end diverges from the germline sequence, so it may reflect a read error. The CDR3 loop reads CATQRPRSGANVPSF. For the CDR3, the DNA is TGTGCCACCCAGCGGCCGCGTTCTGGGGCCAACGTCCCGTCTTTC. The chain recombines TRBV11-2 with TRBJ2-6; tentatively, D is TRBD1 or TRBD2 (5 bases each). This CDR3 has 15 residues. Germline CDR1 and CDR2: SGHAT and FQNNGV.

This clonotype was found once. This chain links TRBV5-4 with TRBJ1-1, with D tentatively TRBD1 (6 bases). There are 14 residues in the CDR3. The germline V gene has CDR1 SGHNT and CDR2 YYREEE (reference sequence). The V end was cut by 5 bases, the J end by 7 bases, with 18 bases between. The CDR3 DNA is TGTGCCAGCAGATTCGGGCAGGGGACCATTGAAGCTTTCTTT. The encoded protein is CASRFGQGTIEAFF.

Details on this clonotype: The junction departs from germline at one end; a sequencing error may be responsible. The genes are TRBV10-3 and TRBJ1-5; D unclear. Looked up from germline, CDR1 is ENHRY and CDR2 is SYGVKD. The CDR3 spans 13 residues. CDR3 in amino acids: CAMSDSENQPKHF. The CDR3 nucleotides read TGTGCCATGAGTGATTCAGAGAATCAGCCCAAGCATTTT.

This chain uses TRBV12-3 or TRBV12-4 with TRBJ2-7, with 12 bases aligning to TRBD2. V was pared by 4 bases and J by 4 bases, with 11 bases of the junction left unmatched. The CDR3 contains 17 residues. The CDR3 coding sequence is TGTGCCAGCAGTTCACCGCCCGGGACTAGCGGGCAATACGAGCAGTACTTC. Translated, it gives CASSSPPGTSGQYEQYF.

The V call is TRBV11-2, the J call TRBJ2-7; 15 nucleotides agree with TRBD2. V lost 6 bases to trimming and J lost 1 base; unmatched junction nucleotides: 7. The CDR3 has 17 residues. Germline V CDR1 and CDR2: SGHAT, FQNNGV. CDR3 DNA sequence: TGTGCCAGCAGACACGGACTAGCGGGAGGGTCGTCCTACGAGCAGTACTTC. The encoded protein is CASRHGLAGGSSYEQYF.

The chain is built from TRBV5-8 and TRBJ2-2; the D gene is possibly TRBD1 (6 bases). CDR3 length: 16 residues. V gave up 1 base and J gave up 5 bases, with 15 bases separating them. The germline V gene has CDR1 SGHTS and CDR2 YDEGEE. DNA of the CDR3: TGTGCCAGCAGCTTGTCAGGGGCTCAGATGACCGGGGAGCTGTTTTTT. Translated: CASSLSGAQMTGELFF. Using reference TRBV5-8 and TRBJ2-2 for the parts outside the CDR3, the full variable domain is EAGVTQSPTHLIKTRGQQATLRCSPISGHTSVYWYQQALGLGLQFLLWYDEGEERNRGNFPPRFSGRQFPNYSSELNVNALELEDSALYLCASSLSGAQMTGELFFGEGSRLTVL.

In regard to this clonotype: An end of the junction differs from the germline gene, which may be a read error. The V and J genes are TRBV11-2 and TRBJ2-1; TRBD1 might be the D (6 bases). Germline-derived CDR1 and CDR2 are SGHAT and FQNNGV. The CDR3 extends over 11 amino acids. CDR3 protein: CASSYRDEHFF. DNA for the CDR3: TGTGCCAGCAGTTACAGGGATGAGCATTTCTTC.

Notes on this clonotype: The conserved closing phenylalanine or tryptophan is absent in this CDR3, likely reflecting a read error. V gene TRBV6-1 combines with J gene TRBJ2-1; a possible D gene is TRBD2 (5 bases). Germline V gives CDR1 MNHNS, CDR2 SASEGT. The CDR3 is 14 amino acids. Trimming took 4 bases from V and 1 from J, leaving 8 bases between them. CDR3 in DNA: TGTGCCAGCAGTGCAGCGGAATCCTACAATGAGCAGTTCTTA. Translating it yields CASSAAESYNEQFL.